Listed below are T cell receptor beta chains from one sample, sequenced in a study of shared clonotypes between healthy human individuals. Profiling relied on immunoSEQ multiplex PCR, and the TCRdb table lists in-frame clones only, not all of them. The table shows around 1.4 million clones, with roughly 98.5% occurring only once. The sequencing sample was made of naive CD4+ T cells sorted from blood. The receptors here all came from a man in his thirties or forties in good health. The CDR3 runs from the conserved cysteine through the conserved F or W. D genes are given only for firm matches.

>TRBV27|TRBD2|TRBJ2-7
CASSSISGRAHEQYF
TGTGCCAGCAGTTCGATTAGCGGGAGGGCCCACGAGCAGTACTTC
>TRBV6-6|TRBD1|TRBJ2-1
CASTPYRDSLFNEQFF
TGTGCCAGCACCCCCTACCGGGACAGCCTCTTCAATGAGCAGTTCTTC
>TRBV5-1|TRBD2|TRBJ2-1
CASSRSSSGRALEQFF
TGCGCCAGCAGCCGGAGTTCTAGCGGGAGGGCTTTGGAGCAGTTCTTC
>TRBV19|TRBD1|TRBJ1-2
CASSTRGDSEGYTF
TGTGCCAGTAGTACCCGCGGGGACAGCGAAGGCTACACCTTC
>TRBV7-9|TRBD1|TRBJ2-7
CASSLVVGQGLGEQYF
TGTGCCAGCAGCTTAGTAGTGGGACAGGGGCTGGGGGAGCAGTACTTC
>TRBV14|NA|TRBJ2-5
CASSPDPGIGTQYF
TGTGCCAGCAGCCCGGACCCTGGGATTGGGACCCAGTACTTC
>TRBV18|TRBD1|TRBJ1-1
CASSLARDRVDTEAFF
TGTGCCAGCTCACTCGCGCGGGACAGGGTTGACACTGAAGCTTTCTTT
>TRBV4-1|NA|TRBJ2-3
CASSQEGAAGYSHTDTQYF
TGCGCCAGCAGCCAAGAGGGGGCCGCGGGTTATTCTCACACAGATACGCAGTATTTT
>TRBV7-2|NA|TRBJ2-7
CASSSTGEQYF
TGTGCCAGCAGCTCGACGGGGGAGCAGTACTTC
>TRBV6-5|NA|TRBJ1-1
CAPRETLNTEAFF
TGTGCCCCCCGAGAGACACTGAACACTGAAGCTTTCTTT